These 22 T cell receptor beta chains were all obtained from the same sample, sequenced in a study of T cells in Graves' hyperthyroidism and ophthalmopathy. Researchers amplified the TCR beta CDR3 regions from RNA transcripts. The HTBI primer set was used in a first-round RT-PCR of the TCR CDR3. Using its own MiXCR run on the multiplex PCR reads, TCRdb lists one record per CDR3 protein. The sample has under 400,000 distinct CDR3 sequences; around 14% are singletons. Sequences were obtained from blood. These receptors originate from a woman aged 18-30 years with Graves' hyperthyroidism that later progressed to Graves' ophthalmopathy.

Of note for this clonotype: This clone may be a read error of a much larger clone one base away. The chain carries TRBV29-1 and TRBJ1-5; D perhaps matches TRBD1 (5 bases). Germline V lookup: CDR1 SQVTM, CDR2 ANQGSEA. The CDR3 has 14 amino acids. The CDR3 sequence: CGYSLGTGNQPQHF. The CDR3 bases are TGCGGCTATTCACTCGGGACGGGTAATCAGCCCCAGCATTTT.

At least ten counts were recorded for this clonotype. The chain carries TRBV27 and TRBJ2-5; no reliable D call. V was cut by 2 bases and J by 5 bases, with 12 bases left in between. This CDR3 contains 14 residues. The V gene's germline CDR1 is MNHEY and CDR2 SMNVEV (reference sequence). The CDR3 DNA reads TGTGCCAGCAGTTTACGTCAGTTAAGTGAGACCCAGTACTTC. This translates into CASSLRQLSETQYF.

In its sample, this clonotype was seen many times. The CDR3 reads CRAPTSGSVDTQYF. The DNA of the CDR3 is TGCAGGGCTCCGACTAGCGGGAGTGTAGATACGCAGTATTTT. The V gene is TRBV20-1, the J gene TRBJ2-3; 12 positions agree with TRBD2. The CDR3 extends over 14 amino acids. Germline CDR1 is DFQATT and CDR2 is SNEGSKA (reference sequence).

The chain links TRBV19 to TRBJ2-5; 11 bases fit TRBD1. The V gene's germline CDR1 is LNHDA and CDR2 SQIVND (reference sequence). This CDR3 is built from 14 residues. The V segment lost 11 bases and the J segment 1 base; nucleotides outside the gene matches: 6. CDR3 nucleotide sequence: TGTGCCTCCCGGGGACAGGGGGGCCAAGAGACCCAGTACTTC. It is translated as CASRGQGGQETQYF.

The chain uses TRBV5-1 and TRBJ2-2; no firm D call. Trimming removed 4 bases at V and 2 bases at J, with 9 bases between. The CDR3 has 14 amino acids. CDR1 and CDR2 from the germline V gene are SGHRS and YFSETQ. CDR3 nucleotide sequence: TGCGCCAGCAGCACGTCTTTAAACACCGGGGAGCTGTTTTTT. Protein: CASSTSLNTGELFF.

This chain joins TRBV20-1 and TRBJ2-3, with 11 bases lining up with TRBD2. CDR3 length: 16 amino acids. Per germline, CDR1 DFQATT and CDR2 SNEGSKA (reference sequence). Losses at the gene ends were 3 bases for V and 5 bases for J; bases not matched to a gene: 10. As DNA, the CDR3 is TGCAGTGCTAGCGTTTTAGCGGGAGGGGGCAAAGATACGCAGTATTTT. Residues: CSASVLAGGGKDTQYF.

This clonotype has at least ten counts. The rearrangement uses TRBV6-1 and TRBJ1-5; maybe TRBD1 (5 bases). CDR3 size: 14 residues. Germline V CDR1 and CDR2: MNHNS, SASEGT. Trimming took off 7 bases at V and 6 bases at J, with 16 bases between the two ends. The CDR3 DNA follows: TGTGCCAGCAAAGCAGGGCCAAGAAGTCAGCCCCAGCATTTT. Its translation is CASKAGPRSQPQHF.

This clonotype has a count of ten or more. The chain recombines TRBV7-8 with TRBJ1-1, with D unclear. Germline values: CDR1 SGHVS, CDR2 FQNEAQ. Trimming took off 1 base at V and 1 base at J, with 16 bases between the two ends. The CDR3 loop spans 17 amino acids. The CDR3 DNA reads as TGTGCCAGCAGCTTAGGCCCCTTACACGGGCAGAACACTGAAGCTTTCTTT. Translation gives CASSLGPLHGQNTEAFF.

This clonotype was counted many times. This chain connects TRBV2 to TRBJ1-5; TRBD1 matches at 10 bases. Trimming took 6 bases from V and 6 from J; bases not matched to a gene: 5. This CDR3 has 14 amino acids. The V gene's germline CDR1 is SNHLY and CDR2 FYNNEI. CDR3 DNA: TGTGCCAGCAGCCTGACAGGGGGCGTTCAGCCCCAGCATTTT. Amino acid sequence: CASSLTGGVQPQHF.

This clonotype occurred a few times. Germline and junction disagree at one end, which may indicate a read error. The rearrangement uses TRBV7-7 and TRBJ2-3, with D unresolved. CDR1 SSHAT and CDR2 FNYEAQ come from the germline V gene (reference sequence). This CDR3 has 14 residues. The CDR3 spells CASSLNTATDTQYF. In nucleotides, the CDR3 is TGTGCTAGCAGCTTAAATACTGCCACAGATACGCAGTATTTT.

The rearrangement links TRBV12-3 or TRBV12-4 to TRBJ2-2, with TRBD1 matching over 7 bases. The CDR3 contains 15 residues. Unmatched junction bases numbered 8, after V lost 5 bases and J lost 5 bases. CDR3 DNA: TGTGCCAGCAGTCTAACGGGACAGATAACCGGGGAGCTGTTTTTT. This gives the protein CASSLTGQITGELFF.

V and J are TRBV20-1 and TRBJ2-1; 7 bases map to TRBD2. The CDR3 runs to 14 residues. Per germline, CDR1 DFQATT and CDR2 SNEGSKA (reference sequence). V shed 5 bases and J 8 bases; nucleotides not matched to a gene: 12. CDR3 amino acids: CSAPAWEGFDEQFF. In DNA form, the CDR3 reads TGCAGTGCTCCGGCCTGGGAGGGGTTCGATGAGCAGTTCTTC.

The V and J genes are TRBV19 and TRBJ1-5; tentative D call: TRBD1 (5 bases). Trimming removed 6 bases from V and 2 bases from J, with 20 bases in between. CDR3 size: 17 residues. CDR1 is LNHDA, CDR2 SQIVND, per germline (reference sequence). The CDR3 sequence is CASSLSSRGTGNQPQHF. DNA of the CDR3: TGTGCCAGTAGCCTTAGCTCTAGGGGAACCGGCAATCAGCCCCAGCATTTT.

This chain's CDR3 is CASRETGGYTEAFF. For the CDR3, the DNA is TGTGCCAGCAGGGAAACAGGGGGTTACACTGAAGCTTTCTTT. The chain couples TRBV12-3 or TRBV12-4 to TRBJ1-1; 8 positions agree with TRBD1. Trimming at V came to 6 bases and at J to 3 bases, leaving 6 bases not matched to a gene. The CDR3 loop spans 14 amino acids.

The V and J genes are TRBV12-3 or TRBV12-4 and TRBJ2-6, with 8 nucleotides matching TRBD1. CDR3 length equals 16 residues. V was pared by 4 bases and J by 2 bases, with 4 bases of the junction left unmatched. CDR3 nucleotides: TGTGCCAGCAGTTCCCAGGGGGCTGCTGGGGCCAACGTCCTGACTTTC. Its translation is CASSSQGAAGANVLTF.

This clonotype was detected ten times or more. CDR3 in DNA: TGTGCCAGCAGCTTTGCGGGAGGGACAAACAATGAGCAGTTCTTC. As protein: CASSFAGGTNNEQFF. This chain joins TRBV7-8 and TRBJ2-1; 9 bases are shared with TRBD2. J gave up 5 bases and V 3 bases, and 5 bases lay outside the gene matches. This CDR3 has 15 amino acids. Germline V gene data show CDR1 as SGHVS and CDR2 as FQNEAQ. Full variable domain (outside the CDR3, taken from reference TRBV7-8 and TRBJ2-1): GAGVSQSPRYKVAKRGQDVALRCDPISGHVSLFWYQQALGQGPEFLTYFQNEAQLDKSGLPSDRFFAERPEGSVSTLKIQRTQQEDSAVYLCASSFAGGTNNEQFFGPGTRLTVL.

This clonotype has a count of ten or more. The chain is built from TRBV20-1 and TRBJ1-2; D call uncertain. The CDR3 sequence is 13 residues long. V was pared by 3 bases and J by 2 bases, with 10 bases between. The germline gives CDR1 DFQATT, CDR2 SNEGSKA (reference sequence). Here the CDR3 reads CSASVLRNYGYTF. CDR3 DNA: TGCAGTGCTAGCGTGCTACGCAACTATGGCTACACCTTC.

The sample holds many counts of this clonotype. J is TRBJ1-1 and V is TRBV5-1, with 8 nucleotides matching TRBD1. Germline-derived CDR1 and CDR2 are SGHRS and YFSETQ. The length of the CDR3 is 14 residues. Trimming cost V 6 bases and J 3 bases; bases outside gene matches: 7. The CDR3 bases are TGCGCCAGCACCCCCGGACAGGGCGACACTGAAGCTTTCTTT. Translating it yields CASTPGQGDTEAFF.

This clonotype came up many times. The chain links TRBV7-2 to TRBJ2-3; 8 bases fit TRBD1. CDR3 length equals 14 residues. The J segment lost 5 bases and the V segment lost 5 bases, leaving 6 bases of the junction unmatched. Germline V gene data show CDR1 as SGHTA and CDR2 as FQGNSA. This chain's CDR3 is CASSPDRGGDTQYF. Here the CDR3 DNA reads TGTGCCAGCAGCCCTGACAGGGGTGGAGATACGCAGTATTTT.

This clonotype was recorded a few times. The chain joins TRBV7-2 to TRBJ1-2, with D uncertain. The CDR3 covers 12 residues. Germline CDR1 and CDR2: SGHTA and FQGNSA. V shed 1 base and J shed 8 bases, with 8 bases lying between them. In DNA form, the CDR3 reads TGTGCCAGCAGCTTAGGAAGCTTAGGCTACACCTTC. Translated, it gives CASSLGSLGYTF.

V is TRBV4-2 and J is TRBJ2-2, with TRBD2 matching 10 bases. The germline V gene encodes CDR1 LGHNA and CDR2 YNFKEQ. The CDR3 has 17 residues. The V and J ends lost 1 base and 2 bases, in that order; junction bases with no gene match: 4. CDR3: CASSQVGLAVNTGELFF. DNA for the CDR3: TGTGCCAGCAGCCAAGTTGGACTAGCGGTTAACACCGGGGAGCTGTTTTTT.

About this clonotype: This could be a read error, since a much larger clone is one nucleotide away. CDR3: CASSSNPLSGIEQFF. The CDR3 nucleotides are TGTGCCAGCAGTTCGAACCCCCTTTCGGGGATTGAGCAGTTCTTC. V usage is TRBV6-5 and J usage is TRBJ2-1; D is possibly TRBD2 (5 bases). CDR1 MNHEY and CDR2 SVGAGI come from the germline V gene. V was pared by 4 bases and J by 9 bases, with 19 bases between. This CDR3 region has 15 residues.